The rows below give T cell receptor beta chains drawn from one sample of a study of neurological immune-mediated disorders. TCRdb itself ran the 5' RACE reads through MiXCR, one entry per CDR3 protein. The data hold about 50,000 distinct CDR3 sequences, with 16% observed a single time. Sequenced material: PBMCs. These receptors came from a man aged 55 to 70 in good health. The CDR3 runs from the conserved cysteine through the conserved F or W. Each record gives: V gene, J gene, CDR3 protein.

v_gene: TRBV20-1; j_gene: TRBJ2-1; CDR3aa: CSASRPSGSNEQFF
v_gene: TRBV5-1; j_gene: TRBJ1-5; CDR3aa: CASSLSVGQPQHF
v_gene: TRBV19; j_gene: TRBJ2-1; CDR3aa: CASKPPNSGRAGEQFF
v_gene: TRBV6-6; j_gene: TRBJ2-3; CDR3aa: CASSYEWGSTDTQYF
v_gene: TRBV7-2; j_gene: TRBJ2-1; CDR3aa: CASTIPGLAGVVNNEQFF
v_gene: TRBV12-3/TRBV12-4; j_gene: TRBJ2-1; CDR3aa: CASSLGVGTYNEQFF
v_gene: TRBV5-1; j_gene: TRBJ2-5; CDR3aa: CASSLALGGVKETQYF
v_gene: TRBV20-1; j_gene: TRBJ1-5; CDR3aa: CSARDLVGTPDQPQHF
v_gene: TRBV20-1; j_gene: TRBJ1-2; CDR3aa: CSASEDSRYGYTF
v_gene: TRBV20-1; j_gene: TRBJ2-7; CDR3aa: CSAGGAGRQFREQYF
v_gene: TRBV7-2; j_gene: TRBJ2-2; CDR3aa: CASSPRANTGELFF
v_gene: TRBV7-2; j_gene: TRBJ2-7; CDR3aa: CSSSPIGGSNGEQYF
v_gene: TRBV12-3/TRBV12-4; j_gene: TRBJ1-2; CDR3aa: CASRVRAYGYTF
v_gene: TRBV2; j_gene: TRBJ2-7; CDR3aa: CASSELGQGTYEQYF
v_gene: TRBV7-8; j_gene: TRBJ1-4; CDR3aa: CASSSQGEKLFF
v_gene: TRBV29-1; j_gene: TRBJ1-1; CDR3aa: CSVGRQPNTEAFF
v_gene: TRBV27; j_gene: TRBJ2-7; CDR3aa: CASSLSTAGTQYEQYF
v_gene: TRBV5-1; j_gene: TRBJ2-1; CDR3aa: CASSLGGQGNNEQFF
v_gene: TRBV7-8; j_gene: TRBJ2-3; CDR3aa: CASRFTDTQYF
v_gene: TRBV5-5; j_gene: TRBJ1-1; CDR3aa: CASSQAGLTEAFF
v_gene: TRBV9; j_gene: TRBJ1-2; CDR3aa: CASSAPDGSYGYTF
v_gene: TRBV4-3; j_gene: TRBJ2-3; CDR3aa: CASSAGGGSRAGDTQYF
v_gene: TRBV28; j_gene: TRBJ2-5; CDR3aa: CASSFTRETQYF
v_gene: TRBV5-5; j_gene: TRBJ1-5; CDR3aa: CASSLGTAYNQPQHF
v_gene: TRBV11-3; j_gene: TRBJ2-1; CDR3aa: CASARGSDEQFF
v_gene: TRBV5-1; j_gene: TRBJ2-7; CDR3aa: CASSLWDRGGEQYF
v_gene: TRBV7-2; j_gene: TRBJ2-3; CDR3aa: CASSTWREGLDTQYF
v_gene: TRBV3-1; j_gene: TRBJ2-7; CDR3aa: CASSQGRGTREQYF